Presented here are 14 T cell receptor beta chains from one specimen sequenced in a study of CD8+ T cells in alopecia areata. cDNA reverse transcribed from extracted RNA served as the sequencing template. The data were produced by immunoSEQ multiplex PCR, yet TCRdb's version contains in-frame clones alone and is incomplete. The sample consists of 98,000 or so clones, around 59% of them appearing once. Material: CD8+ T cells sorted from blood. All receptors come from a human donor in good health.

The J gene is TRBJ2-7, the V gene TRBV5-1; 12 bases align to TRBD2. J gave up 4 bases and V 4 bases, and 3 bases lay outside the gene matches. The CDR3 is 14 amino acids. Germline V gene data show CDR1 as SGHRS and CDR2 as YFSETQ. The CDR3 nucleotides are TGCGCCAGCAGCATGGGACTAGCGGGTTACGAGCAGTACTTC. Residues: CASSMGLAGYEQYF.

The V and J genes are TRBV5-6 and TRBJ2-2; D tentatively fits TRBD1 or TRBD2 (6 bases each). The V gene's germline CDR1 is SGHDT and CDR2 YYEEEE. There are 16 residues in the CDR3. V lost 3 bases and J 1 base, leaving 13 bases between the germline ends. The CDR3 here is CASSWWAGQNTGELFF. For the CDR3, the DNA is TGTGCCAGCAGCTGGTGGGCGGGACAGAACACCGGGGAGCTGTTTTTT.

This clone was detected once. The chain employs TRBV27 and TRBJ2-7; 10 bases match TRBD2. The CDR3 totals 15 residues. Losses at the gene ends were 5 bases for V and 2 bases for J; bases not matched to a gene: 6. Per germline, CDR1 MNHEY and CDR2 SMNVEV (reference sequence). The CDR3 coding sequence is TGTGCCAGCAGTCTTAGCGGGGGGCCTGCCTACGAGCAGTACTTC. Its translation: CASSLSGGPAYEQYF.

The V and J genes are TRBV15 and TRBJ1-5; D remains unclear. Germline V CDR1 and CDR2: LNHNV, YYDKDF (reference sequence). The V end was cut by 4 bases, the J end by 6 bases, with 16 bases between. The CDR3 runs 15 residues. The DNA of the CDR3 is TGTGCCACCAGCATGGGAGGACCAGGTGGTCAGCCCCAGCATTTT. Its protein product is CATSMGGPGGQPQHF.

This rearrangement joins TRBV7-9 to TRBJ2-2; 7 nucleotides align to TRBD1. Unmatched junction bases numbered 12, after V lost 6 bases and J lost 2 bases. CDR3 size: 17 residues. Germline V gene lookup returns CDR1 SEHNR and CDR2 FQNEAQ (reference sequence). The CDR3 nucleotides read TGTGCCAGCAGACGAATTCACAGGGGCGCCAACACCGGGGAGCTGTTTTTT. Protein product: CASRRIHRGANTGELFF.

This chain connects TRBV11-2 to TRBJ2-3; either TRBD1 or TRBD2 may supply D (5 bases each). Germline V gene sequence: CDR1 SGHAT, CDR2 FQNNGV. The V gene lost 5 bases and the J gene lost 2 bases, with 14 bases spanning the gap. The CDR3 extends over 15 amino acids. The CDR3, as DNA: TGTGCCAGCAGCCCCGACGGGGCTACCACAGATACGCAGTATTTT. It yields the protein CASSPDGATTDTQYF. The full variable domain, with the rest looked up from reference TRBV11-2 and TRBJ2-3, is EAGVAQSPRYKIIEKRQSVAFWCNPISGHATLYWYQQILGQGPKLLIQFQNNGVVDDSQLPKDRFSAERLKGVDSTLKIQPAKLEDSAVYLCASSPDGATTDTQYFGPGTRLTVL.

The table lists this clone with a count of one. The rearrangement links TRBV5-6 to TRBJ2-7; D not certain. The V end was cut by 0 bases, the J end by 5 bases, with 6 bases between. This CDR3 has 12 residues. Germline lookup yields CDR1 SGHDT and CDR2 YYEEEE. CDR3: CASSLGEDEQYF. The DNA of the CDR3 is TGTGCCAGCAGCTTGGGCGAGGACGAGCAGTACTTC.

This clone was recorded once. This chain uses TRBV5-6 with TRBJ1-2; D is perhaps TRBD1 (5 bases). Trimming removed 0 bases at V and 4 bases at J, with 10 bases between. The V gene's germline CDR1 is SGHDT and CDR2 YYEEEE. The CDR3 is 14 amino acids. DNA of the CDR3: TGTGCCAGCAGCTTGGGGAAGGGGTTCTATGGCTACACCTTC. Translated: CASSLGKGFYGYTF.

The chain carries TRBV5-5 and TRBJ2-5; TRBD1 matches 10 bases. CDR1 and CDR2 (germline): SGHKS, YYEKEE (reference sequence). The CDR3 is 17 amino acids. The trim removed 3 bases at V and 5 bases at J, leaving 13 bases unmatched. The CDR3 spells CASSSYNDRGLRETQYF. CDR3 nucleotides: TGTGCCAGCAGCTCCTATAACGACAGGGGGCTTCGGGAGACCCAGTACTTC. Together with reference TRBV5-5 and TRBJ2-5, the CDR3 gives the full variable domain: DAGVTQSPTHLIKTRGQQVTLRCSPISGHKSVSWYQQVLGQGPQFIFQYYEKEERGRGNFPDRFSARQFPNYSSELNVNALLLGDSALYLCASSSYNDRGLRETQYFGPGTRLLVL.

To note about this clone: The sample holds other DNA sequences that translate to the same CDR3. The chain links TRBV29-1 to TRBJ1-2; TRBD1 matches 7 bases. Germline trimming cut 2 bases from V and 2 bases from J; bases unmatched to any gene: 5. The V gene's germline CDR1 is SQVTM and CDR2 ANQGSEA. The CDR3 consists of 14 residues. Written as DNA, the CDR3 is TGCAGCGTTGAACCCGGGACAGAGAACTATGGCTACACCTTC. Translating gives CSVEPGTENYGYTF. The full variable domain, in which reference TRBV29-1 and TRBJ1-2 provide the parts outside the CDR3, is SAVISQKPSRDICQRGTSLTIQCQVDSQVTMMFWYRQQPGQSLTLIATANQGSEATYESGFVIDKFPISRPNLTFSTLTVSNMSPEDSSIYLCSVEPGTENYGYTFGSGTRLTVV.

This clone was picked up one time. This chain uses TRBV2 with TRBJ2-5, with D unresolved. The ends were cut back, 6 bases at V and 3 bases at J, with 8 bases in the middle. The length of the CDR3 is 12 residues. In germline, CDR1 is SNHLY, CDR2 FYNNEI. The CDR3 region is CASRGFKETQYF. In DNA, the CDR3 is TGTGCCAGCAGGGGATTCAAAGAGACCCAGTACTTC. Complete variable domain (other parts from reference TRBV2 and TRBJ2-5): EPEVTQTPSHQVTQMGQEVILRCVPISNHLYFYWYRQILGQKVEFLVSFYNNEISEKSEIFDDQFSVERPDGSNFTLKIRSTKLEDSAMYFCASRGFKETQYFGPGTRLLVL.

The chain couples TRBV28 to TRBJ1-1; possibly TRBD1 for D (6 bases). Trimming left V 6 bases short and J 1 base short, with 9 bases between. Germline V lookup: CDR1 MDHEN, CDR2 SYDVKM. The CDR3 has 13 amino acids. The CDR3 DNA is TGTGCCAGCAGCGGACAGACGAACACTGAAGCTTTCTTT. This translates into CASSGQTNTEAFF. Filled out from reference TRBV28 and TRBJ1-1, the complete variable domain reads DVKVTQSSRYLVKRTGEKVFLECVQDMDHENMFWYRQDPGLGLRLIYFSYDVKMKEKGDIPEGYSVSREKKERFSLILESASTNQTSMYLCASSGQTNTEAFFGQGTRLTVV.

V is TRBV2 and J is TRBJ2-1; D uncertain. The germline gives CDR1 SNHLY, CDR2 FYNNEI. There are 14 residues in the CDR3. Trimming left V 5 bases short and J 5 bases short, with 13 bases between. The CDR3 DNA follows: TGTGCCAGCAGTCCGGCCGACGGACACAATGAGCAGTTCTTC. It codes for CASSPADGHNEQFF.

The chain couples TRBV10-2 to TRBJ1-2, with no clear D. CDR1 WSHSY and CDR2 SAAADI come from the germline V gene. Trimming cost V 0 bases and J 6 bases, with 17 bases left between them. CDR3 length: 16 amino acids. The CDR3 DNA follows: TGCGCCAGCAGTGAGTCACCTCAGGCAAACCCGAATGGCTACACCTTC. It translates to CASSESPQANPNGYTF.